This T cell receptor beta chain came from a study of CD8 T cells in Susac syndrome. The germline gives CDR1 KGHSH, CDR2 LQKENI. The CDR3 length is 14 residues. Trimming pared 3 bases from V and 5 bases from J, leaving 14 bases between. Random hexamers were used to reverse transcribe an amount of roughly 0.5 to 1 ug RNA. The immunoSEQ assay covered 54 Vbeta and 13 Jbeta segments for CDR3. TCRdb fed the immunoSEQ multiplex PCR reads into MiXCR, producing one record per CDR3 protein. The table lists roughly 200,000 distinct CDR3 sequences, 85% to 95% of them singletons. The control participants were healthy donors, and these controls were matched with respect to both age and sex. TEMRA cells were FACS-enriched, with CD8+ and CD4+ T cells isolated negatively.

The TCR was taken from a human donor in good health. The specimen was CD4+ T cells from PBMCs. The rearrangement joins TRBV18 to TRBJ2-7, with D tentatively TRBD1 (5 bases). CDR3 region: CASSPTASLNEQYV. The CDR3 nucleotides are TGTGCCAGCTCACCGACAGCATCCCTCAACGAGCAGTACGTC.